The 5 T cell receptor beta chains below were found in one sample sequenced in a study of blood T cell repertoires in COVID-19. Assay used: immunoSEQ multiplex PCR; TCRdb lists only in-frame clones, some missing. This table has roughly 120,000 clones, almost 85% appearing once. Input material: peripheral blood. The origin of the receptors is a man aged 65-85 years with active or convalescent COVID-19.

The chain joins TRBV5-5 to TRBJ2-7; D ambiguous. The V gene lost 1 base and the J gene lost 4 bases, with 6 bases spanning the gap. This CDR3 region has 12 residues. Germline loops: CDR1 SGHKS, CDR2 YYEKEE (reference sequence). The CDR3 is CASSLSAYEQYF. Here the CDR3 DNA reads TGTGCCAGCAGCTTGAGCGCGTACGAGCAGTACTTC.

The chain recombines TRBV18 with TRBJ2-3, with 11 bases that match TRBD2. With V trimmed by 2 bases and J by 5 bases, 0 bases remained unmatched. The CDR3 is made up of 14 amino acids. CDR1 is KGHSH, CDR2 LQKENI, per germline. The CDR3 loop reads CASSPGTSGDTQYF. The CDR3 DNA follows: TGTGCCAGCTCACCAGGGACTAGCGGAGATACGCAGTATTTT.

This chain uses TRBV7-8 with TRBJ1-3; possibly TRBD1 for D (6 bases). From germline, CDR1 is SGHVS and CDR2 FQNEAQ. This CDR3 comprises 16 residues. V was cut by 1 base and J by 0 bases, with 10 bases left in between. The CDR3 bases are TGTGCCAGCAGCTTAGAGGGGGGGAACTCTGGAAACACCATATATTTT. This translates into CASSLEGGNSGNTIYF. Based on the CDR3 plus reference TRBV7-8 and TRBJ1-3, the full variable domain is GAGVSQSPRYKVAKRGQDVALRCDPISGHVSLFWYQQALGQGPEFLTYFQNEAQLDKSGLPSDRFFAERPEGSVSTLKIQRTQQEDSAVYLCASSLEGGNSGNTIYFGEGSWLTVV.

V and J are TRBV27 and TRBJ2-6; 8 bases line up with TRBD1. The V gene end was trimmed by 5 bases and the J gene end by 0 bases; junction bases not matched to a gene: 9. Looked up from germline, CDR1 is MNHEY and CDR2 is SMNVEV (reference sequence). The CDR3 sequence is 18 residues long. CDR3 sequence: CASSPPGQALSGANVLTF. CDR3 sequence (DNA): TGTGCCAGCAGTCCTCCGGGACAGGCCCTCTCTGGGGCCAACGTCCTGACTTTC.

The chain joins TRBV28 to TRBJ1-2; 7 positions match TRBD1. Looked up from germline, CDR1 is MDHEN and CDR2 is SYDVKM. V lost 6 bases to trimming and J lost 2 bases; unmatched junction nucleotides: 6. The CDR3 has 14 amino acids. The CDR3: CASSRDSPNYGYTF. CDR3 nucleotides: TGTGCCAGCAGCCGGGACAGTCCGAACTATGGCTACACCTTC.